This T cell receptor (beta chain) was recorded in a study of cytomegalovirus exposure and HLA in healthy donors. The CDR3 extends over 11 amino acids. Between the trimmed V and J ends, which lost 1 base and 5 bases, there was a span of 5 bases. CDR1 and CDR2 (germline): DFQATT, SNEGSKA (reference sequence). Worth noting for this clone: Other DNA sequences from this sample encode an identical CDR3 as well.

TCRdb's table, derived via immunoSEQ multiplex PCR, lists solely in-frame clones and lacks some. Of approximately 200,000 clones in the sample, 75% to 85% were seen once. Sequencing was performed on PBMCs. This rearrangement joins TRBV20-1 to TRBJ1-1; no definite D call. This receptor was obtained from a woman in her twenties or thirties in good health and CMV-seropositive. Written as DNA, the CDR3 is TGCAGTGCTAGAGTTCGTACTGAAGCTTTCTTT. This encodes CSARVRTEAFF.